The rows below give T cell receptor beta chains drawn from one sample of a study of CD8+ T cells in alopecia areata. The repertoire was sequenced with immunoSEQ multiplex PCR; TCRdb's copy has only in-frame clones and lacks some. Altogether more than 95,000 clones are present, 41% being singletons, with the ten largest covering 1% to 1.5%. Sequencing was performed on CD4+ T cells sorted from blood. These receptors were taken from a human donor with alopecia areata. Both conserved end residues are part of each CDR3. The D gene is left open where the match is weak. Some rows mark clone size as missing; the rest say once, few, many or name a class of expanded clone.

>TRBV5-4|16|-|-|TRBJ1-6
TGTGCCAGCAGCTTGGCAGGGGTCTGGACGACGTCACCCCTCCACTTT
CASSLAGVWTTSPLHF
>TRBV5-1|17|-|few|TRBJ2-3
TGCGCCAGCAGCACCCCCGACAGTACCGAAAGCACAGATACGCAGTATTTT
CASSTPDSTESTDTQYF
>TRBV5-6|15|-|once|TRBJ2-7
TGTGCCAGCAGTCTCGGGACATCCGACTCCTACGAGCAGTACTTC
CASSLGTSDSYEQYF
>TRBV29-1|17|TRBD1|-|TRBJ2-1
TGCAGCGTTGAAGTATTTAGGGGGACAGGGGGTCACAATGAGCAGTTCTTC
CSVEVFRGTGGHNEQFF
>TRBV11-2|13|-|-|TRBJ2-4
TGTGCCAGCAGCTTCCCGTTCGTTGGCATTCAGTACTTC
CASSFPFVGIQYF
>TRBV29-1|11|-|-|TRBJ2-1
TGCAGCGTTTCCCGGACAGTTGAGCAGTTCTTC
CSVSRTVEQFF
>TRBV30|14|-|few|TRBJ1-5
TGTGCCTGGAGTGTCGGGCGGAACAATCAGCCCCAGCATTTT
CAWSVGRNNQPQHF
>TRBV2|12|-|few|TRBJ2-5
TGTGCCAGCAGTGAAAGAGGGGAGACCCAGTACTTC
CASSERGETQYF
>TRBV29-1|13|-|-|TRBJ2-7
TGCAGCGTTCGCGGGACACTAACCTACGAGCAGTACTTC
CSVRGTLTYEQYF
>TRBV10-2|15|-|-|TRBJ2-4
TGCGCCACCCAAAGTCAGGGCCAAGCCAAAAACATTCAGTACTTC
CATQSQGQAKNIQYF
>TRBV4-1|15|-|-|TRBJ1-1
TGCGCCAGCAGCCTACGTTCAGACCAAGGGACTGAAGCTTTCTTT
CASSLRSDQGTEAFF
>TRBV9|14|TRBD2|-|TRBJ2-2
TGTGCCAGCAGAAAGCGGGGCAACACCGGGGAGCTGTTTTTT
CASRKRGNTGELFF
>TRBV5-4|14|-|-|TRBJ2-7
TGTGCCAGCAGCTCGCCAGGGAATCCCTACGAGCAGTACTTC
CASSSPGNPYEQYF
>TRBV2|14|-|-|TRBJ1-2
TGTGCCAGCAGACGGGACAAACCTAACTATGGCTACACCTTC
CASRRDKPNYGYTF
>TRBV7-2|14|TRBD2|few|TRBJ2-7
TGTGCCAGCAGCCTTAGCGGGAGACCCTACGAGCAGTACTTC
CASSLSGRPYEQYF
>TRBV6-5|11|-|few|TRBJ2-1
TGTGCCAGCAGCCGATACAATGAGCAGTTCTTC
CASSRYNEQFF
>TRBV29-1|13|-|-|TRBJ2-1
TGCAGCGTTGACAGGGCGGCCTACAATGAGCAGTTCTTC
CSVDRAAYNEQFF
>TRBV7-9|12|-|-|TRBJ1-5
TGTGCCAGCAGCCTCTGGACAGAGACGGTGCATTTT
CASSLWTETVHF